The TCR beta chain described here comes from a study of shared clonotypes between healthy human individuals. In the study overall: Each donor's CD4 naive and CD4 memory cells filled three plates apiece, CD8 naive two, and CD8 memory one. Study-level points and caveats: Clonotypes shared by all four sorted-subset donors had higher generation probabilities than non-shared clonotypes.

The table came from immunoSEQ multiplex PCR; TCRdb's copy has only in-frame clones and leaves some out. The data show 650,000 to 800,000 clones, 72% seen once. This clone was recorded only once. Its antigen is unknown. The clonotype originates from a woman aged 25 to 39 in good health. Specimen: memory CD4+ T cells sorted from blood. Subset noted: CD45RA-negative fraction.

DNA for the CDR3: TGTGCCAGCAGCTTAAGGCGGGTCCTGAACTACGAGCAGTACTTC. Translation gives CASSLRRVLNYEQYF. V and J are TRBV11-2 and TRBJ2-7; weak D call: TRBD2 (5 bases). The V gene's germline CDR1 is SGHAT and CDR2 FQNNGV. The CDR3 contains 15 residues. V lost 2 bases, J lost 3 bases, and 14 bases lay in between.